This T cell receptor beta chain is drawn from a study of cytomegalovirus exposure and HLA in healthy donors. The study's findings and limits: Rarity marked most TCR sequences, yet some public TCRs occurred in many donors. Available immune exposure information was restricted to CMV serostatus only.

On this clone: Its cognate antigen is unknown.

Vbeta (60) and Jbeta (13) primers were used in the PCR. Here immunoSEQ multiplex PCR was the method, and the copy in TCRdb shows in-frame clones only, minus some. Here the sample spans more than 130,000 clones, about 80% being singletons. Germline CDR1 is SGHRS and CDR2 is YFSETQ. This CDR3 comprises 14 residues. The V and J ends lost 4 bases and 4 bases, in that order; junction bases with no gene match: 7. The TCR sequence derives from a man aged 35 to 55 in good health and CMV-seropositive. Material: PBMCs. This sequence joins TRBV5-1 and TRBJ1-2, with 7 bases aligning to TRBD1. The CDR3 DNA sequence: TGCGCCAGCAGCATTACAGGGGTCGGCTATGGCTACACCTTC. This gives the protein CASSITGVGYGYTF.